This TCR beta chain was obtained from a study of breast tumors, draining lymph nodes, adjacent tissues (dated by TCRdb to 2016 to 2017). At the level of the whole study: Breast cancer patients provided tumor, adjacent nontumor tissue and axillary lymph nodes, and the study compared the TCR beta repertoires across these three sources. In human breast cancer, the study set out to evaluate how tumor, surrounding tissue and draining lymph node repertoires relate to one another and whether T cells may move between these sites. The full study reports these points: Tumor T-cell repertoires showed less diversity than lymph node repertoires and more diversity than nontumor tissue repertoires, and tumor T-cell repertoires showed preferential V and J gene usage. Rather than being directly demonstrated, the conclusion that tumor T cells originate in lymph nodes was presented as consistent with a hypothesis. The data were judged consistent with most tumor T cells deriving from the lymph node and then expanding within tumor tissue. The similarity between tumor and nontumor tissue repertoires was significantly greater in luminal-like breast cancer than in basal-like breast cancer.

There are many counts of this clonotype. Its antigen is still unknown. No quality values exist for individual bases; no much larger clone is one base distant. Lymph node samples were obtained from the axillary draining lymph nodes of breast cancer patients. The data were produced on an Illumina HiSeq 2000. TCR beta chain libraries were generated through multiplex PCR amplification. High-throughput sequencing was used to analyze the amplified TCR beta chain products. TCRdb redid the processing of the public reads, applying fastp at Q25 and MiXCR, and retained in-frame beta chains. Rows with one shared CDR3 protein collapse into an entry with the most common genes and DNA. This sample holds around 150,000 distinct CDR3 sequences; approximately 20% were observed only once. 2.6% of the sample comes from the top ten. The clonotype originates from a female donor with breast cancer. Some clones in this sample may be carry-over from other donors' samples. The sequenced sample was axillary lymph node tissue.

The sequenced DNA: TGCAGCGTACCTAGAGGCAATGAGCAGTTCTTC. It translates to CSVPRGNEQFF. The chain was built from TRBV29-1 and TRBJ2-1; no D segment can be confidently identified. CDR1 and CDR2 (SQVTM, ANQGSEA) derive from the germline V gene. Deletion took 6 bases off V and 6 bases off J, with a span of 9 bases between the germline ends. Its CDR3 holds 11 amino acids, cysteine through phenylalanine. Of the read, only the CDR3 DNA is kept; its 33 bases are in frame from base 1.